The T cell receptor beta chain under discussion was sequenced for a study of control samples from healthy donors and cancer patients. TCRdb's table, derived via immunoSEQ multiplex PCR, lists solely in-frame clones and lacks some. The table lists 100,000 to 150,000 clones, roughly nine tenths of them singletons. Trimming at V came to 4 bases and at J to 9 bases, leaving 13 bases not matched to a gene. Germline V gene lookup returns CDR1 MGHRA and CDR2 YSYEKL. This CDR3 region has 16 residues. The chain uses TRBV4-1 and TRBJ2-2; TRBD2 matches at 8 bases. This TCR came from a man over 45 with head and neck cancer. The specimen sequenced was PBMCs. Here the CDR3 reads CASSPSTGGRGRELFF. CDR3 bases: TGCGCCAGCAGCCCCTCGACGGGGGGGCGGGGCAGGGAGCTGTTTTTT.